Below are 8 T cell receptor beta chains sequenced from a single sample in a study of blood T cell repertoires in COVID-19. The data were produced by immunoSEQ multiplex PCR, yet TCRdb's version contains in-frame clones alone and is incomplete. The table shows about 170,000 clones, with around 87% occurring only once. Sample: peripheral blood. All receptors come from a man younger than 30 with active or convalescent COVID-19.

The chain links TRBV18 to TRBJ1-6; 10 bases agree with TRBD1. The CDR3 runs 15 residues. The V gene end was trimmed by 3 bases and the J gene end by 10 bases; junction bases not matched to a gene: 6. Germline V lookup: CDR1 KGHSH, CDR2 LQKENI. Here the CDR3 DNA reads TGTGCCAGCTCACCTCCAGGACAGGGGGAGTCACCCCTCCACTTT. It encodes CASSPPGQGESPLHF.

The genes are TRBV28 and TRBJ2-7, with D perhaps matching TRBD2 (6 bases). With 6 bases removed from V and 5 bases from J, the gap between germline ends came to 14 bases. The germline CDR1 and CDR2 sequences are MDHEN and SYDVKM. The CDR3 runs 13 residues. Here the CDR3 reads CASSRWRADEQYF. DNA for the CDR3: TGTGCCAGCAGCCGCTGGAGGGCCGACGAGCAGTACTTC.

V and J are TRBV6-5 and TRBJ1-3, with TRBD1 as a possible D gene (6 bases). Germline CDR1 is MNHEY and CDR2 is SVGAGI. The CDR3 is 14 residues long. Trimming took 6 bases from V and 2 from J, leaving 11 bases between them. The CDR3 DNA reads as TGTGCCAGCAGCCCACAGGGTACTGGAAACACCATATATTTT. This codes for CASSPQGTGNTIYF.

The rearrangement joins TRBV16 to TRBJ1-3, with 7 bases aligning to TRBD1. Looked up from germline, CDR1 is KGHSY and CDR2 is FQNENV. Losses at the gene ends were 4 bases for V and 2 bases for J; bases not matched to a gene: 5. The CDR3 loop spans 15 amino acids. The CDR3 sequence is CASSPTDRAGNTIYF. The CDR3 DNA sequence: TGTGCCAGCAGCCCCACCGACAGGGCTGGAAACACCATATATTTT.

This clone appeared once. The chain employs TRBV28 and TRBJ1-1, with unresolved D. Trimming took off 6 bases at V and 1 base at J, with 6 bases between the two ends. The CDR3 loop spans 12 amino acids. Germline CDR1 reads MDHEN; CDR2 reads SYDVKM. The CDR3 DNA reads TGTGCCAGCAGGCACGGGAACACTGAAGCTTTCTTT. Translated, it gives CASRHGNTEAFF.

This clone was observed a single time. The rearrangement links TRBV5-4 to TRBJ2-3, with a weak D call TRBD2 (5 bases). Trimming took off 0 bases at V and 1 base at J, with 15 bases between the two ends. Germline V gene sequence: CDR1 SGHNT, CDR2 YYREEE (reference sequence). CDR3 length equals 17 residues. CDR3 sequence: CASSLEPSRRGTDTQYF. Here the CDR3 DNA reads TGTGCCAGCAGCTTGGAGCCCAGCAGGCGGGGCACAGATACGCAGTATTTT.

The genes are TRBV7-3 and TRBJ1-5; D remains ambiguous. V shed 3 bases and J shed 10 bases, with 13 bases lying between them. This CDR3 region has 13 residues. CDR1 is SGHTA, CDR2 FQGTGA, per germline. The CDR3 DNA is TGTGCCAGCAGCTTGGGGATAGCGGATCCCCAGCATTTT. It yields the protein CASSLGIADPQHF.

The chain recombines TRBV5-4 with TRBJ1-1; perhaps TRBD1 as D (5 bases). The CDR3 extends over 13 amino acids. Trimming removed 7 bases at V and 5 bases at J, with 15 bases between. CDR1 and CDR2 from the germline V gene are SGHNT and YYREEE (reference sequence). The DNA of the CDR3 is TGTGCCAGCGCCCCGGTGGGGCAGACTGAAGCTTTCTTT. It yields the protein CASAPVGQTEAFF.